Listed below are T cell receptor beta chains from one sample, sequenced in a study of T cells after yellow fever vaccination. TCRdb ran MiXCR on the 5' RACE reads and lists one entry per CDR3 protein. The data show roughly 310,000 distinct CDR3 sequences, 3.6% seen once. The source material was PBMCs, sampled on the day of the yellow fever booster vaccination. The receptors stem from a man younger than 35 who received the YFV17D yellow fever vaccine. CDR3s include the opening cysteine and the closing phenylalanine or tryptophan. D genes are given only for firm matches. Clone size is not always given. Where it is, it says once, few, many or a class for expanded clones.

TGTGCCAGCAGTGCCTTTCCCAGGGGAGCTAACTATGGCTACACCTTC CASSAFPRGANYGYTF TRBV12-3/TRBV12-4 few - TRBJ1-2 16
TGCGCCAGCAGCCTAGACAGGGTGTTGGATTCACCCCTCCACTTT CASSLDRVLDSPLHF TRBV4-1 few TRBD1 TRBJ1-6 15
TGCGCCAGCAGCCAAGTTGGGCTGTTTGACACCGGGGAGCTGTTTTTT CASSQVGLFDTGELFF TRBV4-3 many - TRBJ2-2 16
TGCGCCAGCAGCGAAAGGGCACAGCTTAATGAAAAACTGTTTTTT CASSERAQLNEKLFF TRBV4-3 - - TRBJ1-4 15
TGTGCCAGCAGTTTATCGGGGGAGCATCAAGAGACCCAGTACTTC CASSLSGEHQETQYF TRBV27 many - TRBJ2-5 15
TGCAGTGCTCCCCGATTGGGCTACAATGAGCAGTTCTTC CSAPRLGYNEQFF TRBV20-1 many - TRBJ2-1 13
TGTGCCAGCAGTCCGAAGACCACAGGGGAGCAGTACTTC CASSPKTTGEQYF TRBV27 - - TRBJ2-7 13
TGTGCCAGCAGTGGAGGAGAACAAAATTCACCCCTCCACTTT CASSGGEQNSPLHF TRBV7-9 - - TRBJ1-6 14
TGCGCCAGCAGCGAAGCTTTCTTT CASSEAFF TRBV5-1 many - TRBJ1-1 8
TGTGCCTGGAGTGTAGGTAGTATCCGCGAGACCCAGTACTTC CAWSVGSIRETQYF TRBV30 many - TRBJ2-5 14
TGTGCCAGCAGTACGGCGGCGGGGCCCGAGTTCTTC CASSTAAGPEFF TRBV27 many - TRBJ2-1 12
TGTGCCAGCAGTTTAGGGCAGGGTCCCTCCAATGAGCAGTTCTTC CASSLGQGPSNEQFF TRBV12-3/TRBV12-4 many - TRBJ2-1 15
TGCAGCGTTGAACCGTTTGTGAACACTGAAGCTTTCTTT CSVEPFVNTEAFF TRBV29-1 many - TRBJ1-1 13
TGTGCCAGCAGCTCAGAAGGGGGGACCTACAATGAGCAGTTCTTC CASSSEGGTYNEQFF TRBV4-2 - - TRBJ2-1 15
TGCAGTGCTAGAGATCCAACTAGCGGGGGGCGGTCCCGAGTGGGCCAGTACTTC CSARDPTSGGRSRVGQYF TRBV20-1 many TRBD2 TRBJ2-5 18
TGTGCCAGCAGCCCGATGGCGGGACAGAGTAATGAAAAACTGTTTTTT CASSPMAGQSNEKLFF TRBV11-2 many TRBD1 TRBJ1-4 16
TGTGCCAGCAGCCCCCAGAGCGATCAGCCCCAGCATTTT CASSPQSDQPQHF TRBV7-8 - - TRBJ1-5 13
TGTGCCAGCAGTCTATCTACTGCAGGCTGCGGTAATGAAAAACTGTTTTTT CASSLSTAGCGNEKLFF TRBV14 - - TRBJ1-4 17
TGTGCCGATGAGGCGATCCTCTCCTATAATTCACCCCTCCACTTT CADEAILSYNSPLHF TRBV5-3 few - TRBJ1-6 15
TGTGCCAGCAGCCTGCCGGGACAGGGATATAGGGTGCAGGAAAAACTGTTTTTT CASSLPGQGYRVQEKLFF TRBV14 few TRBD1 TRBJ1-4 18
TGTGCCAGCAGCTTGGAAGTTCGGCTAGCGGGGGCGGGAGAGACCCAGTACTTC CASSLEVRLAGAGETQYF TRBV5-5 few TRBD2 TRBJ2-5 18
TGTGCCAGCTCACCGAGAGTAAGTAGGAGAAACACTGAAGCTTTCTTT CASSPRVSRRNTEAFF TRBV18 many - TRBJ1-1 16
TGTGCCAGCAGTTGGACTAGCGGGGACCAAGAGACCCAGTACTTC CASSWTSGDQETQYF TRBV6-5 - TRBD2 TRBJ2-5 15
TGCGCCAGCAGCTTGACAGACAGGGGTACAGGCTACAATGAGCAGTTCTTC CASSLTDRGTGYNEQFF TRBV5-1 many TRBD1 TRBJ2-1 17
TGTGCCAGCTCGGGACGGGACACAGATACGCAGTATTTT CASSGRDTDTQYF TRBV18 many - TRBJ2-3 13
TGCAGTGCTAGCGGGACAGACAATCAGCCCCAGCATTTT CSASGTDNQPQHF TRBV20-1 - TRBD1 TRBJ1-5 13
TGTGCCAGCAGCCTACGACAGGGAGATGCCACTGAAGCTTTCTTT CASSLRQGDATEAFF TRBV7-2 - TRBD1 TRBJ1-1 15
TGTGCCAGCAGCTGGGACAGCTACACTGAAGCTTTCTTT CASSWDSYTEAFF TRBV6-2/TRBV6-3 many TRBD1 TRBJ1-1 13